The 4 T cell receptor beta chains below all came from one sample that was sequenced in a study of beta chain features in type 1 diabetes. These receptors' antigens are unknown. TCRB transcripts that were expressed got sequenced, as all of the isolated RNA had been reverse transcribed. TCRdb keeps only in-frame clones here, not all; method: immunoSEQ multiplex PCR. The repertoire includes hundreds of thousands of clones, over 11% of them detected once, and 0.035% to 0.04% sits in the top ten. Findings and limits, study-wide: Among patients with Type 1 diabetes, TCRB CDR3s were moderately but significantly shorter in every one of the four CD4+ subsets.

The sequenced material came from naive CD4+ T cells from blood. These receptor sequences come from a man aged 18 to 29 with type 1 diabetes.

This chain uses TRBV25-1 with TRBJ2-2; maybe TRBD2 (5 bases). The V and J ends lost 6 bases and 5 bases respectively, with 16 bases between them. The CDR3 is 15 amino acids. Germline V gene lookup returns CDR1 MGHDK and CDR2 SYGVNS. CDR3 protein: CASREGGRATGELFF. CDR3 nucleotides: TGTGCCAGCAGGGAAGGAGGCCGAGCAACCGGGGAGCTGTTTTTT.

The sample holds a few counts of this clone. V and J are TRBV29-1 and TRBJ1-3; no reliable D call. Per germline, CDR1 SQVTM and CDR2 ANQGSEA. The V and J ends lost 6 bases and 6 bases respectively, with 15 bases between them. The CDR3 has 13 residues. Written as DNA, the CDR3 is TGCAGCGTGGGAGCGCCCGCGGCAAACACCATATATTTT. Protein product: CSVGAPAANTIYF. Full variable domain (outside the CDR3, taken from reference TRBV29-1 and TRBJ1-3): SAVISQKPSRDICQRGTSLTIQCQVDSQVTMMFWYRQQPGQSLTLIATANQGSEATYESGFVIDKFPISRPNLTFSTLTVSNMSPEDSSIYLCSVGAPAANTIYFGEGSWLTVV.

This clone showed up just a few times. The CDR3 DNA reads as TGCGCCAGCAGCCTGTGGGACTTCCAGGGGAAATGGGAGCAGTACTTC. It encodes CASSLWDFQGKWEQYF. The rearrangement joins TRBV5-1 to TRBJ2-7; D possibly matches TRBD1 or TRBD2 (6 bases each). Trimming cost V 4 bases and J 7 bases, with 24 bases left between them. Germline V gene data show CDR1 as SGHRS and CDR2 as YFSETQ. The CDR3 is 16 amino acids.

This chain's CDR3 is CASSEFRAGGTEAFF. In nucleotides, the CDR3 is TGTGCCAGCAGTGAATTCAGGGCAGGGGGCACTGAAGCTTTCTTT. The chain is built from TRBV25-1 and TRBJ1-1, with 7 bases aligning to TRBD1. Unmatched junction bases numbered 6, after V lost 1 base and J lost 4 bases. The length of the CDR3 is 15 residues. Germline CDR1 MGHDK, CDR2 SYGVNS. Supplemented by reference TRBV25-1 and TRBJ1-1, the full variable domain reads EADIYQTPRYLVIGTGKKITLECSQTMGHDKMYWYQQDPGMELHLIHYSYGVNSTEKGDLSSESTVSRIRTEHFPLTLESARPSHTSQYLCASSEFRAGGTEAFFGQGTRLTVV.